This TCR beta chain was identified during a study of cytomegalovirus exposure and HLA in healthy donors. Study-level results: TCR beta sequences reportedly predicted most subjects' HLA-A and HLA-B alleles accurately.

The length of the CDR3 is 16 residues. Germline V gene lookup returns CDR1 MNHEY and CDR2 SMNVEV (reference sequence). Trimming stripped 1 base from V and 4 bases from J, with 16 bases between. About this clone: Its target is unknown.

The study ran its PCR with 60 Vbeta and 13 Jbeta primers. Clones were read by immunoSEQ multiplex PCR, and TCRdb kept only the in-frame ones, dropping some. The sample records 170,000 or so clones, about 80% being singletons. The TCR originated in a boy younger than 18 in good health and CMV-seronegative. Sequenced: PBMCs. This chain connects TRBV27 to TRBJ1-1; D perhaps matches TRBD1 (6 bases). The CDR3 DNA sequence: TGTGCCAGCAGTTTATTAGCCTTCGGACAGATCACTGAAGCTTTCTTT. Translating gives CASSLLAFGQITEAFF.